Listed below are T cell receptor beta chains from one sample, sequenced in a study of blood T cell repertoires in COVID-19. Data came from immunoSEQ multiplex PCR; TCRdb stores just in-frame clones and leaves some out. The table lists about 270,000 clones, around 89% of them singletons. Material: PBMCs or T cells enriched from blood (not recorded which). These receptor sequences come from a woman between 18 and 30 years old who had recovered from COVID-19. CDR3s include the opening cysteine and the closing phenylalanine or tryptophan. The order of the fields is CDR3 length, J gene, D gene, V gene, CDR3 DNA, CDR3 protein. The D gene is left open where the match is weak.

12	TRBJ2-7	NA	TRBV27	TGTGCCAGCAGTTCTACAGGGAACGAGCAGTACTTC	CASSSTGNEQYF
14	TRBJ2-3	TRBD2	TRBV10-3	TGTGCCATCAGTGAGGGGGGTAGCGGGGGACAGCAGTATTTT	CAISEGGSGGQQYF
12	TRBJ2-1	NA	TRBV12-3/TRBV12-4	NA	CASSLFGRGAFF
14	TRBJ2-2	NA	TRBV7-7	TGTGCTAGCAGTCGGACAGCGAACACCGGGGAGCTGTTTTTT	CASSRTANTGELFF
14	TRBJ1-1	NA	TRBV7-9	TGTGCCAGCAGCTTTAGGGAGGGGTACACTGAAGCTTTCTTT	CASSFREGYTEAFF
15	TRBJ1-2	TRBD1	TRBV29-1	TGCAGCGTTGAAGAGACAGGGGGCGCGATCTATGGCTACACCTTC	CSVEETGGAIYGYTF
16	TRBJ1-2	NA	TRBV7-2	TGTGCCAGCACCACCGGTGGGGCAGGTGGAGACTATGGCTACACCTTC	CASTTGGAGGDYGYTF
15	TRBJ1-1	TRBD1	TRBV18	TGTGCCAGCTCACCACCGAGGGGGCTATGGACTGAAGCTTTCTTT	CASSPPRGLWTEAFF
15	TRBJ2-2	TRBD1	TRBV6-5	TGTGCCAGCAGTTACTCGGCAGGGGGCACCGGGGAGCTGTTTTTT	CASSYSAGGTGELFF
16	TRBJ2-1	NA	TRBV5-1	TGCGCCAGCAGCTTGTCGGGGTCCTTCTCCTACAATGAGCAGTTCTTC	CASSLSGSFSYNEQFF